The entry below gives a single T cell receptor (beta chain) sequence along with its context. Its antigen specificity is not known. Base quality data are lacking; no much larger clone is found one base away. Each collaborating institution followed its own protocols to collect whole blood in K2EDTA tubes. Collaborator samples were shipped for TCRbeta analysis as frozen whole blood, isolated PBMCs, or DNA extracted from either sample type. This sample is drawn from a study of blood T cell repertoires in COVID-19 (dated by TCRdb to 2019 to 2021). Regarding the research as a whole: Samples from collaborators originated in the United States, Italy and Spain and spanned both the acute and convalescent phases of COVID-19. The prospective study material was composed of cDNA or gDNA derived from T cells, B-cell-depleted T cells, or PBMCs. Deeply sampled blood TCRbeta repertoires from subjects exposed to, actively infected with, or recovered from COVID-19 were included in the dataset. The repertoires were released in a freely available public database meant as a resource for research on the immune response to SARS-CoV-2. Samples were obtained from the ongoing ImmuneRACE study (first 160 participants) and from some 1,200 subjects provided by 6 global collaborators. The sample metadata nearly always contained a de-identified subject ID, COVID-19 status, age in years and sex. Where HLA class I and class II types were available, the types were taken from metadata supplied by the sample provider, not from assay-based typing. The full study reports these points: The amount of clinical and demographic metadata varied by source and participant and was provided uncurated.

TCRbeta CDR3 regions were amplified from genomic DNA using the immunoSEQ Assay, a bias-controlled multiplex PCR. The authors' analysis ran thus. The number of nucleated cells in each sample was estimated from the amplification of reference gene primers within the assay. Sequence reads were collapsed and filtered to measure the absolute abundance of every unique TCRbeta CDR3 rearrangement. For each sample, productive Simpson clonality was calculated by taking the square root of Simpson's diversity index across productive rearrangements. Sourced from immuneACCESS, this table was stored by TCRdb with only in-frame sequences that have V and J called. A share of the clones is absent; for the studies checked, an unresolved V gene accounts for under half, and the remainder has no known explanation. The D gene and trimming were derived from the DNA, and the V and J assignments and clone size from that table. In all, the sample holds 150,000 to 200,000 clones, and 80% to 90% of those were seen once. Together, the top ten hold around 3% of the sample.

The CDR3 covers 16 residues, taking in both the cysteine and the phenylalanine. Just the 48-base CDR3 DNA is kept, in frame starting at base 1. CDR1 and CDR2 are read off the germline V gene (reference sequence) as LNHDA and SQIVND. At the junction V is shortened by 5 bases and J by 9 bases, with 23 bases in between. The rearrangement combines TRBV19 with TRBJ1-5; the D gene is perhaps TRBD1, on 6 matching bases. The sequenced material came from peripheral blood. The source of this sequence is a man in his 60s with acute or convalescent COVID-19. CDR3 reads: CASSVGTNTRSGPQHF. The sequenced DNA: TGTGCCAGTAGTGTCGGGACAAACACCCGTTCAGGGCCCCAGCATTTT.